What follows are 16 T cell receptor beta chains derived from one specimen sequenced in a study of molecular identifiers for immune sequencing clone quantification. TCRdb analysed the PCR reads with MiXCR anew, one entry per CDR3 protein. The sample carries about 510,000 distinct CDR3 sequences, approximately 25% recorded once. Sequences were obtained from naive CD8+ T cells from blood, with Jurkat cell RNA spiked in. This sample's subset: FACS-sorted CD8+CD4-CCR7+CD45RA+ naive T cells. The origin of the receptors is a human donor in good health. Some libraries in this study had Jurkat cell RNA spiked in.

This clonotype turned up a few times. The V and J genes are TRBV12-3 or TRBV12-4 and TRBJ2-3; D is ambiguous. V was trimmed by 4 bases and J by 0 bases, leaving 8 bases between them. The CDR3 has 14 amino acids. CDR3 loop: CASSSTPSTDTQYF. The CDR3 coding sequence is TGTGCCAGCAGTTCGACTCCTAGCACAGATACGCAGTATTTT.

As for this clonotype: This may arise from a read error, as a much more abundant clone is one base away. This sequence joins TRBV7-9 and TRBJ2-7, with 8 bases that match TRBD1. The CDR3 is 15 amino acids. With V trimmed by 5 bases and J by 3 bases, 9 bases remained unmatched. Germline V CDR1 and CDR2: SEHNR, FQNEAQ (reference sequence). CDR3 amino acids: CASSPGDRLFYEQYF. The CDR3, as DNA: TGTGCCAGCAGCCCGGGGGACAGGCTCTTCTACGAGCAGTACTTC.

V gene TRBV5-1 combines with J gene TRBJ1-5, with 7 bases matching TRBD1. The ends lost 4 bases at V and 2 bases at J; junction bases unmatched: 9. There are 16 residues in the CDR3. Germline CDR1 is SGHRS and CDR2 is YFSETQ. CDR3 sequence: CASSTDREVGNQPQHF. CDR3 coding DNA: TGCGCCAGCAGCACCGACAGGGAGGTTGGCAATCAGCCCCAGCATTTT.

This chain joins TRBV28 and TRBJ2-7, with D perhaps matching TRBD1 or TRBD2 (5 bases each). The germline V gene has CDR1 MDHEN and CDR2 SYDVKM. This CDR3 has 14 residues. Trimming took 3 bases from V and 5 from J, leaving 14 bases between them. The CDR3 DNA reads TGTGCCAGCAGTTTGGGGACCCTCTGGGACGAGCAGTACTTC. Translated, it gives CASSLGTLWDEQYF.

With respect to this clonotype: Possible read error: a much larger clone is one base away. This chain joins TRBV5-1 and TRBJ2-4; no definite D call. CDR3 length equals 13 residues. The germline V gene has CDR1 SGHRS and CDR2 YFSETQ. As DNA, the CDR3 is TGCGCCAGCGCCTTAGGAGAGAAAGGCATTCGGTACTTC. Encoded protein: CASALGEKGIRYF.

V usage is TRBV6-2 or TRBV6-3 and J usage is TRBJ1-5; 7 bases align to TRBD1. Germline CDR1 and CDR2: MNHEY and SVGEGT. The junction had 17 bases not matched to a gene; V was cut back by 4 bases and J by 5 bases. CDR3 length: 18 residues. The CDR3 DNA sequence: TGTGCCAGCAGTTCGTGGGAGGGAGCCGACAGGGACGATCAGCCCCAGCATTTT. Translated: CASSSWEGADRDDQPQHF.

This clonotype was detected a few times. V is TRBV6-6 and J is TRBJ2-5; 9 bases are shared with TRBD2. CDR3 length: 13 amino acids. The germline V gene encodes CDR1 MNHNY and CDR2 SVGAGI (reference sequence). With 7 bases clipped from V and 4 bases from J, the junction kept 4 bases outside the gene matches. CDR3 sequence reads: CASIGGGGETQYF. The CDR3 DNA reads TGTGCCAGCATTGGCGGGGGGGGAGAGACCCAGTACTTC.

This clonotype has at least ten counts. J is TRBJ2-2 and V is TRBV4-1; unclear D gene. The V and J ends lost 4 bases and 4 bases respectively, with 16 bases between them. In germline, CDR1 is MGHRA, CDR2 YSYEKL. This CDR3 is built from 16 residues. The CDR3 DNA reads TGCGCCAGCAGCCCAGAGCCGGCTACTCGCACCGGGGAGCTGTTTTTT. Translating gives CASSPEPATRTGELFF.

The rearrangement joins TRBV12-3 or TRBV12-4 to TRBJ2-3; tentatively, D is TRBD2 (5 bases). Trimming cost V 7 bases and J 5 bases, with 16 bases left between them. The CDR3 contains 14 residues. The CDR3 DNA sequence: TGTGCCAGCAAACCTGGCGGGCGCGAAGATACGCAGTATTTT. Its protein product is CASKPGGREDTQYF.

This clonotype occurred many times. This chain joins TRBV29-1 and TRBJ2-3; tentatively, D is TRBD2 (5 bases). In germline, CDR1 is SQVTM, CDR2 ANQGSEA. Trimming left V 3 bases short and J 8 bases short, with 15 bases between. This CDR3 has 13 amino acids. The CDR3 DNA follows: TGCAGCGTTGATTATTCGGCGGGTGGTACGCAGTATTTT. It codes for CSVDYSAGGTQYF.

This clonotype was seen just once. This could be a read error, since a much larger clone is one nucleotide away. The chain combines TRBV28 with TRBJ1-2; the match to TRBD1 covers 10 bases. The CDR3 covers 13 residues. CDR1 is MDHEN, CDR2 SYDVKM, per germline. CDR3 bases: TGTGCCAGCAGTCTGGGGACAGGGGCTGGCTGCACCTTC. Translation: CASSLGTGAGCTF.

A remark on this clonotype: A junction end diverges from the germline sequence, so it may reflect a read error. The rearrangement uses TRBV7-2 and TRBJ2-5; D possibly uses TRBD1 or TRBD2 (6 bases each). The CDR3 extends over 14 amino acids. Germline V lookup: CDR1 SGHTA, CDR2 FQGNSA. The CDR3 region has the DNA TGTGCCCGCAGCTTGAGTCGGGGGCAAGAGACCCAGTGCTTC. It translates to CARSLSRGQETQCF.

This clonotype was seen a few times. A much larger clone is a single base away; this may be a read error. The genes are TRBV27 and TRBJ2-7, with a weak D call TRBD1 (6 bases). The germline V gene encodes CDR1 MNHEY and CDR2 SMNVEV (reference sequence). Trimming cost V 4 bases and J 3 bases, with 10 bases left between them. The CDR3 extends over 13 amino acids. CDR3 sequence (DNA): TGTGCCAGCAGTTCCCCGGACAGCTACGAGCAGTACTTC. Protein sequence: CASSSPDSYEQYF.

This clonotype was found a few times. The V call is TRBV12-3 or TRBV12-4, the J call TRBJ2-2; D not certain. V dropped 6 bases and J dropped 6 bases, with 8 bases sitting between them. The CDR3 has 12 residues. Here the CDR3 DNA reads TGTGCCAGCAGCCCTGACTCCGGGGAGCTGTTTTTT. It codes for CASSPDSGELFF.

The chain combines TRBV25-1 with TRBJ2-7, with a tentative D call TRBD1 (6 bases). The length of the CDR3 is 15 residues. Germline V CDR1 and CDR2: MGHDK, SYGVNS. Trimming took 1 base from V and 2 from J, leaving 12 bases between them. CDR3 bases: TGTGCCAGCAGTGAATCCCTGACAGGTACCTACGAGCAGTACTTC. Residues: CASSESLTGTYEQYF.

This clonotype was seen a few times. J is TRBJ2-7 and V is TRBV7-8, with 7 bases matching TRBD2. CDR1 and CDR2 from the germline V gene are SGHVS and FQNEAQ. The length of the CDR3 is 16 residues. V trimming: 2 bases; J trimming: 1 base; junction bases outside the gene matches: 8. Here the CDR3 reads CASSLSPPGLSYEQYF. CDR3 nucleotides: TGTGCCAGCAGCTTATCCCCACCGGGACTATCCTACGAGCAGTACTTC. The complete variable domain, with remaining parts taken from reference TRBV7-8 and TRBJ2-7, reads GAGVSQSPRYKVAKRGQDVALRCDPISGHVSLFWYQQALGQGPEFLTYFQNEAQLDKSGLPSDRFFAERPEGSVSTLKIQRTQQEDSAVYLCASSLSPPGLSYEQYFGPGTRLTVT.